A selection of T cell receptor beta chains follows, all from one sample in a study of human T cells and chemical hapten exposure. TCRdb passed the RACE reads through MiXCR, listing each CDR3 protein once. The sample lists roughly 250,000 distinct CDR3 sequences; about 9% were seen once. The material sequenced was whole blood, taken in connection with sensitization to the hapten diphenylcyclopropenone (DPC). All receptors come from a woman aged 40 to 55 with alopecia areata. Some clones in this sample may be carry-over from other donors' samples. CDR3s leave out the opening cysteine and the closing phenylalanine or tryptophan. A clone size is listed for some rows: how often the clone was seen (once, few, many), or a class if it is expanded.

TRBJ1-5 13 many TRBV6-4 ASSAMGGSNQPQH
TRBJ2-7 12 few TRBV6-5 ASSLGLAGVQQY
TRBJ1-1 11 once TRBV27 ASSRGTVGEAF
TRBJ2-1 14 NA TRBV5-1 ASSLATIGGPNEQF
TRBJ2-2 13 few TRBV6-2/TRBV6-3 ASSLLGTRTGELF
TRBJ2-2 12 few TRBV6-1 ASSEAVWAGELF
TRBJ2-1 16 NA TRBV20-1 SASWAASGRDIRNEQF
TRBJ2-1 12 many TRBV7-2 ASSLMSLGNEQF
TRBJ2-1 13 NA TRBV12-3/TRBV12-4 ASSLGASGSSEQF
TRBJ2-3 14 few TRBV7-8 ASSSKREGRVDTQY
TRBJ2-5 11 few TRBV18 ASFRDRQETQY